Shown below are 22 T cell receptor beta chains from a single sample sequenced in a study of T cells in Graves' hyperthyroidism and ophthalmopathy. There were TCR beta CDR3 regions amplified from RNA transcripts. HTBI primers drove first-round RT-PCR of the TCR CDR3. One entry per CDR3 protein results from TCRdb running MiXCR on the multiplex PCR reads. The sample yields about 680,000 distinct CDR3 sequences, approximately 36% seen once. Sequencing input: blood. These receptor sequences come from a woman aged 40 to 50 with Graves' hyperthyroidism.

The chain links TRBV5-1 to TRBJ1-2, with D uncertain. V lost 8 bases and J 5 bases, leaving 22 bases between the germline ends. Germline V lookup: CDR1 SGHRS, CDR2 YFSETQ. The CDR3 spans 15 residues. CDR3 amino acids: CASRRGIPKTYGYTF. The CDR3 DNA is TGCGCCAGTAGAAGAGGTATTCCGAAGACGTATGGCTACACCTTC.

This clonotype was seen repeatedly, ten times or more. The gene calls are TRBV10-3 and TRBJ2-6; 7 bases fit TRBD1. Per the germline V gene, CDR1 is ENHRY and CDR2 is SYGVKD. The CDR3 extends over 17 amino acids. V lost 2 bases and J lost 0; bases outside the gene matches: 4. CDR3 region: CAISENRGSSGANVLTF. In DNA form, the CDR3 reads TGTGCCATCAGTGAGAACAGGGGAAGCTCTGGGGCCAACGTCCTGACTTTC.

This clonotype has more than one count but fewer than ten. Relative to the germline gene, one junction end is altered; a read error may explain this. The chain carries TRBV7-2 and TRBJ2-7, with 7 nucleotides matching TRBD2. Germline V CDR1 and CDR2: SGHTA, FQGNSA. This CDR3 contains 14 residues. The CDR3: CASSLPGLPSERYF. In DNA, the CDR3 is TGTGCCAGCAGCCTACCGGGACTACCCTCCGAGCGGTACTTC.

V gene TRBV10-3 combines with J gene TRBJ1-1; possibly TRBD1 for D (5 bases). The CDR3 runs 14 residues. CDR1 is ENHRY and CDR2 is SYGVKD in the germline V gene. V was shortened by 8 bases and J by 5 bases, with 18 bases between the two germline ends. CDR3 nucleotide sequence: TGTGCCATCGGCCCAACCTCTGAGGGGACTGAAGCTTTCTTT. Translated, it gives CAIGPTSEGTEAFF.

This chain links TRBV10-3 with TRBJ2-7; TRBD1 matches 8 bases. The CDR3 totals 15 residues. The V and J ends lost 2 bases and 4 bases, in that order; junction bases with no gene match: 7. Germline-derived CDR1 and CDR2 are ENHRY and SYGVKD. CDR3 in DNA: TGTGCCATCAGTGAGAAAGTGGACAGGGCTTACGAGCAGTACTTC. This codes for CAISEKVDRAYEQYF.

This clonotype was seen once. The gene calls are TRBV2 and TRBJ1-5; possibly TRBD1 for D (5 bases). This CDR3 contains 13 residues. The ends were cut back, 5 bases at V and 13 bases at J, with 18 bases in the middle. Per the germline V gene, CDR1 is SNHLY and CDR2 is FYNNEI. The CDR3 here is CASSIGQTSNQHF. CDR3 coding DNA: TGTGCCAGCAGTATCGGACAAACTAGCAATCAGCATTTT.

The sample holds one count of this clonotype. This may be a read error: a much more frequent sequence differs by one nucleotide. The chain has TRBV7-2 and TRBJ1-1, with D unclear. This CDR3 has 13 amino acids. The V and J ends lost 3 bases and 5 bases respectively, with 10 bases between them. The germline V gene encodes CDR1 SGHTA and CDR2 FQGNSA. This CDR3 reads CASSLLTTTEAFF. The CDR3 DNA is TGTGCCAGCAGCTTGTTGACGACAACTGAAGCTTTCTTT.

A remark on this clonotype: A read error may explain this, as a much larger clone is one base away. The chain joins TRBV10-3 to TRBJ2-5; 8 bases line up with TRBD2. Per germline, CDR1 ENHRY and CDR2 SYGVKD. V lost 6 bases, J lost 5 bases, and 11 bases stayed unmatched. The CDR3 is made up of 15 amino acids. The CDR3 coding sequence is TGTGCCATCAGCAAAGGGGGGACTAGGGCGGAGACCCAGTACTTC. Encoded protein: CAISKGGTRAETQYF.

The sample holds many counts of this clonotype. The chain combines TRBV20-1 with TRBJ1-1, with 8 nucleotides matching TRBD1. The germline CDR1 and CDR2 sequences are DFQATT and SNEGSKA (reference sequence). V lost 1 base and J lost 5; bases outside the gene matches: 3. The CDR3 spans 13 residues. The CDR3 region has the DNA TGCAGTGCTAGAGTACGGACAGGGACTGAAGCTTTCTTT. Encoded protein: CSARVRTGTEAFF.

This clonotype was observed at least ten times. The CDR3 DNA is TGTGCCAGCAGCTTATGGGCATACGAGCAGTACTTC. Protein sequence: CASSLWAYEQYF. The rearrangement uses TRBV7-9 and TRBJ2-7; D remains ambiguous. The V gene's germline CDR1 is SEHNR and CDR2 FQNEAQ (reference sequence). V was trimmed by 2 bases and J by 4 bases, leaving 6 bases between them. This CDR3 contains 12 residues.

The rearrangement joins TRBV2 to TRBJ2-3; D remains unclear. This CDR3 is 12 amino acids long. Germline V gene lookup returns CDR1 SNHLY and CDR2 FYNNEI. Trimming stripped 6 bases from V and 4 bases from J, with 8 bases between. For the CDR3, the DNA is TGTGCCAGCAGGCGGCTCCCAGATACGCAGTATTTT. Protein sequence: CASRRLPDTQYF. The whole variable domain, remainder taken from reference TRBV2 and TRBJ2-3, is EPEVTQTPSHQVTQMGQEVILRCVPISNHLYFYWYRQILGQKVEFLVSFYNNEISEKSEIFDDQFSVERPDGSNFTLKIRSTKLEDSAMYFCASRRLPDTQYFGPGTRLTVL.

The rearrangement uses TRBV2 and TRBJ2-7; 8 positions agree with TRBD1. The CDR3 is 16 amino acids. Germline CDR1 and CDR2: SNHLY and FYNNEI. Losses at the gene ends were 6 bases for V and 4 bases for J; bases not matched to a gene: 14. The CDR3 DNA reads TGTGCCAGCAGCCAAGTATCGGGACAGGTTTTTTACGAGCAGTACTTC. Protein product: CASSQVSGQVFYEQYF.

This chain links TRBV6-5 with TRBJ1-4, with TRBD1 matching over 9 bases. This CDR3 contains 14 residues. The junction had 4 bases not matched to a gene; V was cut back by 4 bases and J by 7 bases. Germline V lookup: CDR1 MNHEY, CDR2 SVGAGI. The CDR3 loop reads CASSWDRDSEKLFF. CDR3 bases: TGTGCCAGCAGTTGGGACAGGGATTCTGAAAAACTGTTTTTT.

The chain recombines TRBV29-1 with TRBJ1-1; a possible D gene is TRBD1 (6 bases). This CDR3 spans 15 amino acids. Per germline, CDR1 SQVTM and CDR2 ANQGSEA. V was shortened by 2 bases and J by 2 bases, with 15 bases between the two germline ends. In DNA, the CDR3 is TGCAGCGTTGAAATAGCGGGAGGGGGTAACACTGAAGCTTTCTTT. It encodes CSVEIAGGGNTEAFF.

Ten or more counts support this clonotype. This chain connects TRBV29-1 to TRBJ1-2; 9 bases match TRBD1. The CDR3 has 12 amino acids. V shed 7 bases, J shed 4 bases, and the junction held 4 bases outside the gene matches. Germline V gene sequence: CDR1 SQVTM, CDR2 ANQGSEA. For the CDR3, the DNA is TGCAGCGGTGTACAGGGGGCCTATGGCTACACCTTC. This gives the protein CSGVQGAYGYTF.

This clonotype was detected ten times or more. The CDR3 loop reads CASSAQGPSYEQYF. The DNA of the CDR3 is TGTGCCAGCAGCGCTCAGGGACCCTCCTACGAGCAGTACTTC. The J gene is TRBJ2-7, the V gene TRBV7-9; D may correspond to TRBD1 or TRBD2 (5 bases each). CDR3 length equals 14 residues. Germline loops: CDR1 SEHNR, CDR2 FQNEAQ (reference sequence). V was clipped by 5 bases and J by 0 bases, with 11 bases between them.

There are a few counts of this clonotype. The CDR3 loop is CASSSGDDSIYEQYF. Here the CDR3 DNA reads TGTGCCAGCAGCTCCGGGGACGATAGTATCTACGAGCAGTACTTC. The chain joins TRBV7-2 to TRBJ2-7; D possibly matches TRBD1 or TRBD2 (5 bases each). The V gene lost 4 bases and the J gene lost 3 bases, with 16 bases spanning the gap. Germline CDR1 SGHTA, CDR2 FQGNSA. This CDR3 has 15 amino acids. Complete variable domain (other parts from reference TRBV7-2 and TRBJ2-7): GAGVSQSPSNKVTEKGKDVELRCDPISGHTALYWYRQSLGQGLEFLIYFQGNSAPDKSGLPSDRFSAERTGGSVSTLTIQRTQQEDSAVYLCASSSGDDSIYEQYFGPGTRLTVT.

About this clonotype: Since a much larger clone is just one base distant, this may be a read error. The chain couples TRBV9 to TRBJ2-7, with D perhaps matching TRBD1 or TRBD2 (6 bases each). Looked up from germline, CDR1 is SGDLS and CDR2 is YYNGEE. The CDR3 sequence is 15 residues long. The ends were cut back, 7 bases at V and 5 bases at J, with 22 bases in the middle. CDR3 sequence (DNA): TGTGCCAGCTCACGAAGGGGGGCAGGGACCCACGAGCAGTACTTC. This codes for CASSRRGAGTHEQYF.

This clonotype came up many times. The chain joins TRBV12-3 or TRBV12-4 to TRBJ1-2, with D tentatively TRBD1 (5 bases). Trimming cost V 5 bases and J 2 bases, with 12 bases left between them. The CDR3 length is 14 residues. The CDR3 DNA follows: TGTGCCAGCAGTCCCCGGACATACAACTATGGCTACACCTTC. Translated, it gives CASSPRTYNYGYTF.

V gene TRBV9 combines with J gene TRBJ2-7, with a tentative D call TRBD1 (5 bases). Trimming removed 7 bases at V and 1 base at J, with 15 bases between. CDR3 length: 14 residues. Germline CDR1 and CDR2: SGDLS and YYNGEE. The CDR3 DNA reads as TGTGCCAGCTCACCACAGGACGATTCCTACGAGCAGTACTTC. This encodes CASSPQDDSYEQYF.

To note about this clonotype: Mismatch with germline at one junction end may stem from a read error. This chain joins TRBV7-3 and TRBJ2-5; 12 bases match TRBD2. This CDR3 spans 17 amino acids. The V gene's germline CDR1 is SGHTA and CDR2 FQGTGA. The DNA for the CDR3 is TGCGCCAGCAGCCAGCCGACTAGCGGGGGAGCCCAAGCGACCCAGTACTTC. Translating gives CASSQPTSGGAQATQYF. Complete variable domain (other parts from reference TRBV7-3 and TRBJ2-5): GAGVSQTPSNKVTEKGKYVELRCDPISGHTALYWYRQSLGQGPEFLIYFQGTGAADDSGLPNDRFFAVRPEGSVSTLKIQRTERGDSAVYLCASSQPTSGGAQATQYFGPGTRLLVL.

The sample holds a few counts of this clonotype. The genes are TRBV7-9 and TRBJ1-4; D gene unclear. CDR1 and CDR2 (germline): SEHNR, FQNEAQ (reference sequence). The CDR3 contains 14 residues. Trimming pared 5 bases from V and 8 bases from J, leaving 15 bases between. The CDR3 protein is CASSPGSQREKLFF. Here the CDR3 DNA reads TGTGCCAGCAGCCCGGGATCTCAGAGGGAAAAACTGTTTTTT.